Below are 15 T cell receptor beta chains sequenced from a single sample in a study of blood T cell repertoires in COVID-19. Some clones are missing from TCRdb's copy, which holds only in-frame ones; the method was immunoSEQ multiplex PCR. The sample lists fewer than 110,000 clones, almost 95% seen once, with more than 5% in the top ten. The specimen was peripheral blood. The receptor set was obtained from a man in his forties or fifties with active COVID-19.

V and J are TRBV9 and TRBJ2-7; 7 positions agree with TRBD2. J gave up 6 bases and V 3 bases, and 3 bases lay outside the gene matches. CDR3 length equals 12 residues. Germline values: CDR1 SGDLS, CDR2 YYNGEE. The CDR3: CASSASGTEQYF. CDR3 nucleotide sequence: TGTGCCAGCAGCGCCAGCGGGACCGAGCAGTACTTC.

The CDR3 protein is CASSSGTPTTEQFF. CDR3 in DNA: TGCGCCAGCAGCTCCGGGACTCCGACAACTGAGCAGTTCTTC. V usage is TRBV5-1 and J usage is TRBJ2-1, with D perhaps matching TRBD2 (6 bases). Germline assignment: CDR1 SGHRS and CDR2 YFSETQ. V lost 3 bases to trimming and J lost 9 bases, with 16 bases between them. CDR3 size: 14 residues.

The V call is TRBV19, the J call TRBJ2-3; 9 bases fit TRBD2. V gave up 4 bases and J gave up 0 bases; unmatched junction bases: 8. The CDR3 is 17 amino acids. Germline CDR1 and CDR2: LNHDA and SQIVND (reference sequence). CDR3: CASSSSGGTPSTDTQYF. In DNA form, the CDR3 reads TGTGCCAGTAGTAGTAGCGGGGGAACCCCTAGCACAGATACGCAGTATTTT.

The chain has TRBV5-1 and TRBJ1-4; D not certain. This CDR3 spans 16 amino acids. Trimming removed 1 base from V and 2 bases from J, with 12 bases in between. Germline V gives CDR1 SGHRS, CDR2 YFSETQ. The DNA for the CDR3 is TGCGCCAGCAGCTTGACTCCGGGAACGACTAATGAAAAACTGTTTTTT. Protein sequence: CASSLTPGTTNEKLFF.

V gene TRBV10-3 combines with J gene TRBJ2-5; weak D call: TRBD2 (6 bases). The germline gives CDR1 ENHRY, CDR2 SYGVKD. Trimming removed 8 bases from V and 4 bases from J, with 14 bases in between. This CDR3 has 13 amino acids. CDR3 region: CAIATSAGETQYF. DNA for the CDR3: TGTGCCATCGCAACCTCAGCGGGAGAGACCCAGTACTTC.

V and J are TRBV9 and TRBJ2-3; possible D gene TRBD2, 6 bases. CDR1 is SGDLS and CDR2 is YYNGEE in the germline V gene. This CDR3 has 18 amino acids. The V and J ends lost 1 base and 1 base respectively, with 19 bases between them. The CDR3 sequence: CASSVSSGLFPGTDTQYF. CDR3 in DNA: TGTGCCAGCAGCGTATCCAGCGGGCTTTTTCCCGGCACAGATACGCAGTATTTT.

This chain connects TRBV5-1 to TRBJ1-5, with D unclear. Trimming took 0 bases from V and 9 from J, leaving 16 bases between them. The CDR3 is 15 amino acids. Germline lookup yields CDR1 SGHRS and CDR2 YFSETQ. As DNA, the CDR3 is TGCGCCAGCAGCTTGGATGCGGCCGTTGAAATGCCCCAGCATTTT. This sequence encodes CASSLDAAVEMPQHF. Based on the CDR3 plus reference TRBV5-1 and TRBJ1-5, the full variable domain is KAGVTQTPRYLIKTRGQQVTLSCSPISGHRSVSWYQQTPGQGLQFLFEYFSETQRNKGNFPGRFSGRQFSNSRSEMNVSTLELGDSALYLCASSLDAAVEMPQHFGDGTRLSIL.

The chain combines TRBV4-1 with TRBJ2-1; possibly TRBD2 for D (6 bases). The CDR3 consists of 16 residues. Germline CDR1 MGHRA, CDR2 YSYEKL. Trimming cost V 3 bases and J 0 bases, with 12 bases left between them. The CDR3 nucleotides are TGCGCCAGCAGCCACCCGGTAGCGGCCTCCTACAATGAGCAGTTCTTC. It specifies CASSHPVAASYNEQFF.

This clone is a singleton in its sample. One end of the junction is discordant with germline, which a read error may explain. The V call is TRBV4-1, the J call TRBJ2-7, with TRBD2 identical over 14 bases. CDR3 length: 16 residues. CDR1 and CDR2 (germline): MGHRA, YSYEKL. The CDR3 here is CASSQVRGRLAGGVLF. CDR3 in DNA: TGCGCCAGCAGCCAAGTAAGGGGTCGACTAGCGGGAGGGGTCCTCTTC.

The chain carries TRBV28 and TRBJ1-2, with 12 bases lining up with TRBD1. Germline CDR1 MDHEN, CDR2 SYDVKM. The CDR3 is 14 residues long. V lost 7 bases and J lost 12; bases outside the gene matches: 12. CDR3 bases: TGTGCCAGCATATACCCCGGGACAGGGGGCATTCACACCTTC. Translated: CASIYPGTGGIHTF.

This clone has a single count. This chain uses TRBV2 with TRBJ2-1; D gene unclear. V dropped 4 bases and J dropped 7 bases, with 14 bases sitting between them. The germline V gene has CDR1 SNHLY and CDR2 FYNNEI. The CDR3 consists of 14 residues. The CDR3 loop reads CASSVVLAANEQFF. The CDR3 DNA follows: TGTGCCAGCAGTGTAGTATTAGCTGCGAATGAGCAGTTCTTC.

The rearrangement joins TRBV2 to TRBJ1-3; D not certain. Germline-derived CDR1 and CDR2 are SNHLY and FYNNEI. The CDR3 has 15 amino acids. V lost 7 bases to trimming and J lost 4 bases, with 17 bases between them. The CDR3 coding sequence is TGTGCCAGCACCCCCTCTACAGTGTGGGGAAACACCATATATTTT. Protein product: CASTPSTVWGNTIYF. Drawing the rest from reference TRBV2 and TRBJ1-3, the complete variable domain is EPEVTQTPSHQVTQMGQEVILRCVPISNHLYFYWYRQILGQKVEFLVSFYNNEISEKSEIFDDQFSVERPDGSNFTLKIRSTKLEDSAMYFCASTPSTVWGNTIYFGEGSWLTVV.

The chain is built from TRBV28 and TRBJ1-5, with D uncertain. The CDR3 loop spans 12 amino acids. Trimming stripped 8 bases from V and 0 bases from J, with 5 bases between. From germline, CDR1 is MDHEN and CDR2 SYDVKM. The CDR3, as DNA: TGTGCCAGCCGAGGTAGCAATCAGCCCCAGCATTTT. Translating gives CASRGSNQPQHF.

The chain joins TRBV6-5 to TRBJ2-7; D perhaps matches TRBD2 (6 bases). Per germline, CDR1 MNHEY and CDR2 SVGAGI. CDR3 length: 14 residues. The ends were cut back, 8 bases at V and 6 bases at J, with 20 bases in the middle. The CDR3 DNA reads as TGTGCCAGCCATCCGATCCGGGACTCAGCCGAGCAGTACTTC. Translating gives CASHPIRDSAEQYF.

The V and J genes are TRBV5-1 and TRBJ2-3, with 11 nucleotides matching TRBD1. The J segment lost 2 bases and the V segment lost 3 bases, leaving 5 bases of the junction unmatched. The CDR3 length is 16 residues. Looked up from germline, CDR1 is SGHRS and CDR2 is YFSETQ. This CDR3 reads CASSSGTGGPTDTQYF. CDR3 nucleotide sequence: TGCGCCAGCAGCTCCGGGACAGGGGGTCCCACAGATACGCAGTATTTT.